Below are 10 T cell receptor beta chains sequenced from a single sample in a study of cytomegalovirus exposure and HLA in healthy donors. The PCR was carried out with 60 Vbeta primers and 13 Jbeta primers. The table came from immunoSEQ multiplex PCR; TCRdb's copy has only in-frame clones and leaves some out. The repertoire holds 99,000 or so clones, with about 80% as singletons. The specimen was PBMCs. The receptors stem from a woman aged 18-29 years in good health and CMV-seropositive.

This clone was observed a handful of times. The genes are TRBV30 and TRBJ1-2; D is perhaps TRBD1 (6 bases). Per the germline V gene, CDR1 is GTSNPN and CDR2 is SVGIG (reference sequence). CDR3 length equals 12 residues. Between the trimmed V and J ends, which lost 1 base and 7 bases, there was a span of 10 bases. For the CDR3, the DNA is TGTGCCTGGAGTGCTCAGGGGACTGGCTACACCTTC. Protein: CAWSAQGTGYTF.

DNA for the CDR3: TGTGCCAGTAGTCTGCCAGGGGGAAGGGAAAAACTGTTTTTT. Translating gives CASSLPGGREKLFF. The chain joins TRBV19 to TRBJ1-4, with 7 bases that match TRBD1. This CDR3 comprises 14 residues. CDR1 LNHDA and CDR2 SQIVND come from the germline V gene (reference sequence). Trimming at V came to 5 bases and at J to 8 bases, leaving 8 bases not matched to a gene.

The chain employs TRBV30 and TRBJ2-1; the D gene is possibly TRBD1 (6 bases). The CDR3 sequence is 12 residues long. The germline V and J ends were trimmed by 2 bases and 9 bases, with 11 bases remaining between them. Germline values: CDR1 GTSNPN, CDR2 SVGIG (reference sequence). CDR3 bases: TGTGCCTGGAGTTTACTAGGGGGTGAGCAGTTCTTC. It codes for CAWSLLGGEQFF.

The V call is TRBV30, the J call TRBJ1-6; 7 nucleotides match TRBD1. V was pared by 4 bases and J by 6 bases, with 21 bases of the junction left unmatched. The CDR3 totals 19 residues. Germline values: CDR1 GTSNPN, CDR2 SVGIG (reference sequence). The CDR3 reads CAWTRDRTGGLGSNSPLHF. Written as DNA, the CDR3 is TGTGCCTGGACCCGAGACCGGACAGGCGGGTTAGGTAGTAATTCACCCCTCCACTTT.

This clone was seen just once. The chain has TRBV19 and TRBJ2-6; D is possibly TRBD1 (5 bases). Germline values: CDR1 LNHDA, CDR2 SQIVND (reference sequence). The germline V and J ends were trimmed by 0 bases and 2 bases, with 11 bases remaining between them. The CDR3 consists of 17 residues. The CDR3 bases are TGTGCCAGTAGTATAGATCCAGGCAGGGCTGGGGCCAACGTCCTGACTTTC. The encoded protein is CASSIDPGRAGANVLTF.

The rearrangement joins TRBV9 to TRBJ2-5; possibly TRBD1 for D (6 bases). The V end was cut by 4 bases, the J end by 5 bases, with 15 bases between. CDR1 and CDR2 (germline): SGDLS, YYNGEE. CDR3 length: 14 amino acids. The CDR3 sequence: CASSTQDSPETQYF. The CDR3 nucleotides are TGTGCCAGCAGCACTCAGGACAGCCCGGAGACCCAGTACTTC.

V gene TRBV9 combines with J gene TRBJ1-2; 7 bases are a match to TRBD1. Germline CDR1 and CDR2: SGDLS and YYNGEE. V shed 2 bases, J shed 4 bases, and the junction held 8 bases outside the gene matches. This CDR3 is built from 15 residues. The CDR3 coding sequence is TGTGCCAGCAGCGTGGGGGTAGGGGGCGGCTATGGCTACACCTTC. Protein sequence: CASSVGVGGGYGYTF.

This rearrangement joins TRBV27 to TRBJ2-1; tentative D call: TRBD2 (5 bases). Trimming removed 5 bases from V and 0 bases from J, with 5 bases in between. This CDR3 contains 13 residues. In germline, CDR1 is MNHEY, CDR2 SMNVEV (reference sequence). The CDR3 DNA is TGTGCCAGCAGTGGGAGCTCCTACAATGAGCAGTTCTTC. Translated: CASSGSSYNEQFF.

The chain combines TRBV4-2 with TRBJ1-1; tentatively, D is TRBD1 (6 bases). Per germline, CDR1 LGHNA and CDR2 YNFKEQ. This CDR3 is built from 16 residues. Trimming pared 1 base from V and 5 bases from J, leaving 17 bases between. The CDR3: CASSQAGRGAGTEAFF. Written as DNA, the CDR3 is TGTGCCAGCAGCCAAGCGGGACGGGGGGCGGGGACTGAAGCTTTCTTT.

For the CDR3, the DNA is TGTGCCAGCAGTTTAGTGGCGACTAGTATCAATGAGCAGTTCTTC. It specifies CASSLVATSINEQFF. The rearrangement uses TRBV27 and TRBJ2-1, with D tentatively TRBD2 (6 bases). Germline-derived CDR1 and CDR2 are MNHEY and SMNVEV (reference sequence). V lost 2 bases to trimming and J lost 6 bases, with 14 bases between them. This CDR3 contains 15 residues.